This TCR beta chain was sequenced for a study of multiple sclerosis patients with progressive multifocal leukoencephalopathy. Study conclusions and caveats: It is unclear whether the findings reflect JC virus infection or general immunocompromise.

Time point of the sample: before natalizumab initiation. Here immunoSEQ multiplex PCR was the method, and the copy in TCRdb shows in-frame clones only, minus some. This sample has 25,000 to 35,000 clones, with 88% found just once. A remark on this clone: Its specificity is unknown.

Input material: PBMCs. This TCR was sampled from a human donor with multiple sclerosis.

CDR3 nucleotides: TGTGCCAGCAGTTACTCAGGGGGGGGGCACACTGAAGCTTTCTTT. It is translated as CASSYSGGGHTEAFF. The chain combines TRBV6-5 with TRBJ1-1; perhaps TRBD1 as D (6 bases). The V and J ends lost 0 bases and 3 bases respectively, with 11 bases between them. The CDR3 runs 15 residues. From germline, CDR1 is MNHEY and CDR2 SVGAGI.